The text below deals with one T cell receptor (beta chain). Its antigen is as yet unknown. Unique molecular identifiers were built into the TCRbeta library. MiXCR, run by TCRdb on the PCR reads, gives a single entry per CDR3 protein. The table includes some 600,000 distinct CDR3 sequences, roughly 13% detected once. The V end lost 1 base, the J end lost 9 bases, and 19 bases lay between the germline ends. The CDR3 runs 15 residues. Germline lookup yields CDR1 SEHNR and CDR2 FQNEAQ (reference sequence). The data derive from a study of T-cell reconstitution after alpha-beta-depleted transplantation in children. Whole-study findings and limits: Approximately two months post-transplant, alpha-beta T cells reportedly originated from several hundred expanded graft clones. Newly produced T cells mostly provided counts and TCRbeta diversity after one year, as hyperexpanded clones declined. From surviving recipient T cells and thymic progenitors came the high day-60 TCRbeta diversity observed in some patients.

This sample comprised PBMCs, mostly from graft donor cells, obtained 360 days after TCRalphabeta/CD19-depleted stem cell transplant. This TCR came from a male patient younger than 18 who had a stem cell transplant for acute myeloid leukemia, so the T cells may come from the graft donor. This chain uses TRBV7-9 with TRBJ2-7; tentatively, D is TRBD1 or TRBD2 (6 bases each). The CDR3 region is CASSLEEGRGLGQYF. CDR3 in DNA: TGTGCCAGCAGCTTAGAGGAGGGCAGGGGACTCGGGCAGTACTTC.